Below are 6 T cell receptor beta chains sequenced from a single sample in a study of T cell responses to AZD1222 COVID-19 vaccine. The protocol was immunoSEQ multiplex PCR, while the TCRdb copy is restricted to in-frame clones and leaves out a portion. The sample has 150,000 to 200,000 clones; about 94% are singletons. The sequencing here drew on peripheral blood, taken on day 0 of AZD1222 vaccination. Receptor source: an adult in good health.

V gene TRBV19 combines with J gene TRBJ2-3, with 9 positions matching TRBD1. V gave up 5 bases and J gave up 3 bases; unmatched junction bases: 6. Germline CDR1 LNHDA, CDR2 SQIVND (reference sequence). The CDR3 consists of 15 residues. Written as DNA, the CDR3 is TGTGCCAGTAGTGAGCGGACAGGGGTGACAGATACGCAGTATTTT. Its translation: CASSERTGVTDTQYF.

J is TRBJ1-2 and V is TRBV5-4; a weak D match, TRBD1 (5 bases). Germline assignment: CDR1 SGHNT and CDR2 YYREEE (reference sequence). The CDR3 loop spans 14 amino acids. Trimming took 5 bases from V and 2 from J, leaving 13 bases between them. The CDR3 bases are TGTGCCAGCAGTGGGACGATTGGAAACTATGGCTACACCTTC. Translated: CASSGTIGNYGYTF.

The rearrangement uses TRBV2 and TRBJ2-7; no definite D call. The CDR3 covers 15 residues. Trimming removed 3 bases at V and 0 bases at J, with 12 bases between. Germline CDR1 reads SNHLY; CDR2 reads FYNNEI. In DNA form, the CDR3 reads TGTGCCAGCAGTGACGGCTTGGTCAGCTCCTACGAGCAGTACTTC. Protein product: CASSDGLVSSYEQYF.

This chain connects TRBV4-1 to TRBJ2-7; a weak D match, TRBD2 (6 bases). There are 16 residues in the CDR3. CDR1 MGHRA and CDR2 YSYEKL come from the germline V gene. Trimming cost V 0 bases and J 3 bases, with 15 bases left between them. CDR3 sequence reads: CASSQEISGGRYEQYF. The CDR3 nucleotides are TGCGCCAGCAGCCAAGAGATTAGCGGAGGTCGCTACGAGCAGTACTTC.

This chain joins TRBV25-1 and TRBJ1-5; maybe TRBD1 (6 bases). Deletions cut 7 bases from V and 7 bases from J, with 11 bases between. Germline V CDR1 and CDR2: MGHDK, SYGVNS. This CDR3 is 12 amino acids long. This CDR3 is CASNRDRQPQHF. Written as DNA, the CDR3 is TGTGCCAGCAATCGTGACAGGCAGCCCCAGCATTTT.

The J gene is TRBJ1-3, the V gene TRBV5-4; D is unclear. Germline V gives CDR1 SGHNT, CDR2 YYREEE (reference sequence). This CDR3 comprises 13 residues. V was trimmed by 0 bases and J by 8 bases, leaving 9 bases between them. The CDR3 sequence is CASSLGGADTIYF. In nucleotides, the CDR3 is TGTGCCAGCAGCTTGGGGGGAGCGGACACCATATATTTT. Full variable domain (remainder filled in from reference TRBV5-4 and TRBJ1-3): ETGVTQSPTHLIKTRGQQVTLRCSSQSGHNTVSWYQQALGQGPQFIFQYYREEENGRGNFPPRFSGLQFPNYSSELNVNALELDDSALYLCASSLGGADTIYFGEGSWLTVV.